The clone carrying this T cell receptor (beta chain) was detected a few times. V was pared by 6 bases and J by 3 bases, with 11 bases between. Germline CDR1 reads MNHEY; CDR2 reads SMNVEV (reference sequence). CDR3 length: 13 residues. With listed TCR primers and previously described methods, bulk TCR libraries were prepared. TCRdb reanalysed the PCR reads using MiXCR and keeps one entry per CDR3 protein. The table lists some 590,000 distinct CDR3 sequences, about 25% of them singletons. The data are from a study of molecular identifiers for immune sequencing clone quantification. Sorting was used to obtain naive CD8 T cells (CD8+CD4-CCR7+CD45RA+).

Material for sequencing was naive CD8+ T cells from blood, with Jurkat cell RNA spiked in. As for subset: FACS-sorted CD8+CD4-CCR7+CD45RA+ naive T cells. The chain uses TRBV27 and TRBJ1-1; D is unresolved. This clonotype was obtained from a human donor in good health. Some libraries in this study had Jurkat cell RNA spiked in. In DNA, the CDR3 is TGTGCCAGCAGGGCACCGGGCCACACTGAAGCTTTCTTT. This gives the protein CASRAPGHTEAFF.